This T cell receptor beta chain emerged from a study of T cells in Graves' hyperthyroidism and ophthalmopathy. Study conclusions and caveats: Stable hyperthyroidism was told apart from ophthalmopathy by a model built on 13 V-J features. Blood samples included most of the expanded thyroid clonotypes exceeding 0.001.

Deletions cut 5 bases from V and 8 bases from J, with 21 bases between. Germline V gene sequence: CDR1 SEHNR, CDR2 FQNEAQ (reference sequence). CDR3 length: 15 amino acids. RNA transcripts yielded amplified TCR beta CDR3 regions. In the first-round RT-PCR of the TCR CDR3, the HTBI primer set was used. TCRdb reprocessed the multiplex PCR reads with MiXCR, giving one entry per CDR3 protein. The sample carries just under 750,000 distinct CDR3 sequences, about 35% recorded once. Comment on this clonotype: What it binds is unknown.

The sequencing sample was made of blood. The chain uses TRBV7-9 and TRBJ1-2; TRBD1 is a possible D gene (5 bases). This clonotype was obtained from a woman in her thirties or forties with Graves' hyperthyroidism. This CDR3 is CASSAYRDPVTGYTF. CDR3 DNA sequence: TGTGCCAGCAGCGCCTATCGGGACCCCGTTACCGGCTACACCTTC.